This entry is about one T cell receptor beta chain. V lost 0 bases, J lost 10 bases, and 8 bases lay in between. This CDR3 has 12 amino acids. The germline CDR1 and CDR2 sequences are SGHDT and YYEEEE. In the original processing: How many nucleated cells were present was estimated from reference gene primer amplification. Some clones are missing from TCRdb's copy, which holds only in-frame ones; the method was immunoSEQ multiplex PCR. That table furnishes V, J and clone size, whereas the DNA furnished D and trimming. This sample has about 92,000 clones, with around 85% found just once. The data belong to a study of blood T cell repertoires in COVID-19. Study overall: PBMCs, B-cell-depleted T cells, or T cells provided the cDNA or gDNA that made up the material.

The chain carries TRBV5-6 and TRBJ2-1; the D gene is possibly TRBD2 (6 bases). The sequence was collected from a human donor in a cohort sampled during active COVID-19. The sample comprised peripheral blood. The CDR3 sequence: CASSLGLAEQFF. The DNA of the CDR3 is TGTGCCAGCAGCTTGGGTCTAGCGGAGCAGTTCTTC.